The 12 T cell receptor beta chains given below trace back to one sample, sequenced in a study of blood T cells in healthy people across ages. For the second PCR, which ran for roughly 7 to 11 cycles, a sample-barcoded 5' primer and a J-beta primer mix were used. Each CDR3 protein gets one entry after TCRdb re-called the 5' RACE reads with MiXCR. The sample includes 1.5 million to 2 million distinct CDR3 sequences, almost 35% of them seen just once. Sequencing was carried out using blood. The origin of the receptors is a woman in her thirties in good health.

This clonotype was observed a handful of times. V gene TRBV20-1 combines with J gene TRBJ2-1; possibly TRBD2 for D (5 bases). Between the trimmed V and J ends, which lost 2 bases and 8 bases, there was a span of 13 bases. CDR1 DFQATT and CDR2 SNEGSKA come from the germline V gene (reference sequence). The CDR3 length is 13 residues. In DNA form, the CDR3 reads TGCAGTGCTAGACTAGTACTTAGCGATGAGCAGTTCTTC. It is translated as CSARLVLSDEQFF.

In its sample, this clonotype was seen a few times. CDR3 nucleotide sequence: TGTGCCAGCAGTTACCCGTCGGGGGGTCGAAATGAAAAACTGTTTTTT. Amino acids: CASSYPSGGRNEKLFF. The J gene is TRBJ1-4, the V gene TRBV6-6, with D possibly TRBD1 on 5 matching bases. Germline CDR1 reads MNHNY; CDR2 reads SVGAGI (reference sequence). V lost 2 bases, J lost 5 bases, and 15 bases lay in between. The CDR3 consists of 16 residues.

The chain recombines TRBV25-1 with TRBJ2-7; D is tentatively TRBD1 or TRBD2 (5 bases each). CDR1 and CDR2 (germline): MGHDK, SYGVNS. V was trimmed by 6 bases and J by 2 bases, leaving 11 bases between them. This CDR3 is 13 amino acids long. CDR3 in amino acids: CASSRDDTYEQYF. CDR3 bases: TGTGCCAGCAGCCGGGACGACACCTACGAGCAGTACTTC.

This clonotype was seen only a few times. The genes are TRBV7-2 and TRBJ1-4; no clear D gene. Germline lookup yields CDR1 SGHTA and CDR2 FQGNSA. With 1 base removed from V and 4 bases from J, the gap between germline ends came to 7 bases. The CDR3 length is 14 residues. DNA of the CDR3: TGTGCCAGCAGCTTAGAACTTGGTAATGAAAAACTGTTTTTT. It encodes CASSLELGNEKLFF. Drawing the rest from reference TRBV7-2 and TRBJ1-4, the complete variable domain is GAGVSQSPSNKVTEKGKDVELRCDPISGHTALYWYRQSLGQGLEFLIYFQGNSAPDKSGLPSDRFSAERTGGSVSTLTIQRTQQEDSAVYLCASSLELGNEKLFFGSGTQLSVL.

This clonotype appeared many times. V is TRBV29-1 and J is TRBJ2-7; 9 bases match TRBD2. With 6 bases clipped from V and 2 bases from J, the junction kept 14 bases outside the gene matches. Germline-derived CDR1 and CDR2 are SQVTM and ANQGSEA. The length of the CDR3 is 16 residues. The chain's CDR3 is CSVASGIQGGPYEQYF. CDR3 sequence (DNA): TGCAGCGTCGCTAGCGGGATCCAAGGCGGTCCCTACGAGCAGTACTTC.

The chain has TRBV9 and TRBJ1-6; TRBD1 matches at 10 bases. Germline CDR1 reads SGDLS; CDR2 reads YYNGEE. V was pared by 1 base and J by 7 bases, with 2 bases of the junction left unmatched. CDR3 length: 15 residues. CDR3 in amino acids: CASSVMGQGNSPLHF. The CDR3 DNA follows: TGTGCCAGCAGCGTAATGGGACAGGGGAATTCACCCCTCCACTTT. Full variable domain (rest looked up from reference TRBV9 and TRBJ1-6): DSGVTQTPKHLITATGQRVTLRCSPRSGDLSVYWYQQSLDQGLQFLIQYYNGEERAKGNILERFSAQQFPDLHSELNLSSLELGDSALYFCASSVMGQGNSPLHFGNGTRLTVT.

The V call is TRBV5-6, the J call TRBJ2-1, with 10 nucleotides matching TRBD1. Losses at the gene ends were 6 bases for V and 6 bases for J; bases not matched to a gene: 6. This CDR3 is 14 amino acids long. Germline CDR1 SGHDT, CDR2 YYEEEE. CDR3 sequence reads: CASTVRTGGNEQFF. The CDR3 nucleotides are TGTGCCAGCACCGTGAGGACAGGGGGCAATGAGCAGTTCTTC.

This clonotype was recorded a few times. The chain is built from TRBV29-1 and TRBJ2-5; weak D call: TRBD2 (5 bases). The V gene lost 7 bases and the J gene lost 5 bases, with 11 bases spanning the gap. The V gene's germline CDR1 is SQVTM and CDR2 ANQGSEA. CDR3 length: 11 residues. DNA of the CDR3: TGCAGCGCGGGGAATGGGGAGACCCAGTACTTC. Translating gives CSAGNGETQYF.

The CDR3 sequence is CAIRKETGLEAFF. CDR3 sequence (DNA): TGTGCCATCAGGAAGGAGACAGGCCTTGAAGCTTTCTTT. The chain couples TRBV10-3 to TRBJ1-1, with a possible D match to TRBD1 (6 bases). The CDR3 is 13 residues long. Per germline, CDR1 ENHRY and CDR2 SYGVKD. The V gene lost 6 bases and the J gene lost 7 bases, with 15 bases spanning the gap.

The V gene is TRBV4-1, the J gene TRBJ2-7; D perhaps matches TRBD2 (5 bases). V lost 0 bases and J 0 bases, leaving 15 bases between the germline ends. Germline assignment: CDR1 MGHRA and CDR2 YSYEKL. There are 17 residues in the CDR3. Here the CDR3 DNA reads TGCGCCAGCAGCCAAGATCCGAGGAGGTTGGACTCCTACGAGCAGTACTTC. Its protein product is CASSQDPRRLDSYEQYF.

This clonotype was seen a handful of times. This chain joins TRBV6-1 and TRBJ1-5; D is unclear. Trimming shortened V by 2 bases and J by 2 bases, and 4 bases separated the two germline ends. CDR1 is MNHNS and CDR2 is SASEGT in the germline V gene. This CDR3 has 13 amino acids. CDR3 coding DNA: TGTGCCAGCAGTGAAACCCGCAATCAGCCCCAGCATTTT. Its translation: CASSETRNQPQHF.

V usage is TRBV20-1 and J usage is TRBJ2-5; 7 bases fit TRBD2. CDR1 and CDR2 (germline): DFQATT, SNEGSKA (reference sequence). The length of the CDR3 is 17 residues. The junction had 10 bases not matched to a gene; V was cut back by 0 bases and J by 0 bases. The CDR3 sequence: CSARDQEVAGHQETQYF. The CDR3 nucleotides are TGCAGTGCTAGAGATCAAGAGGTAGCGGGCCACCAAGAGACCCAGTACTTC.